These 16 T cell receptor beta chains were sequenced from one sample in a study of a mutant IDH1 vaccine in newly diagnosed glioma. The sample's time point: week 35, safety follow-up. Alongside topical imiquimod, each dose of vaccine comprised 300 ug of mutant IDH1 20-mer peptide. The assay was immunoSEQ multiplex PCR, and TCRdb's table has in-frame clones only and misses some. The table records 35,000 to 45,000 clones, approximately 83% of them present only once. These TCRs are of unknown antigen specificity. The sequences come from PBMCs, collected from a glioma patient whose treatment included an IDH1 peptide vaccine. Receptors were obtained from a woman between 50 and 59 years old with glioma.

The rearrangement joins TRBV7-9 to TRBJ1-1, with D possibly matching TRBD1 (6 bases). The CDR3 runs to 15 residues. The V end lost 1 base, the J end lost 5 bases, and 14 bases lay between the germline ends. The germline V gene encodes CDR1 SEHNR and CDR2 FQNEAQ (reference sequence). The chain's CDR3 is CASSLGGAGGTEAFF. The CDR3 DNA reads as TGTGCCAGCAGCTTAGGGGGGGCCGGAGGGACTGAAGCTTTCTTT.

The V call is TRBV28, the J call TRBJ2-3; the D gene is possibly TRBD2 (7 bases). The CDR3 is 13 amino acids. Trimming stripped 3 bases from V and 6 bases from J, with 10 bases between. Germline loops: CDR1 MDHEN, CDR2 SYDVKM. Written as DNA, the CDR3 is TGTGCCAGCAGTTTTGGGGGGGCGGATACGCAGTATTTT. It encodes CASSFGGADTQYF.

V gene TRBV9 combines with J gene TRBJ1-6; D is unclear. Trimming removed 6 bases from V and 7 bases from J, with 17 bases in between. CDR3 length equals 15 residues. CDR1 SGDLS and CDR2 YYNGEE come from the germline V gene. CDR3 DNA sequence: TGTGCCAGCAACAGAGACGATCCCCAAAATTCACCCCTCCACTTT. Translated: CASNRDDPQNSPLHF.

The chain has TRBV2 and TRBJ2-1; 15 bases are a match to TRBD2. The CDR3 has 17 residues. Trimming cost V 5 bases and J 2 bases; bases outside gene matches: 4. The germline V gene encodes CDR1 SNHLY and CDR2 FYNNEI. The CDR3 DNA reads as TGTGCCAGCAGTTACAGGACTAGCGGGGGGGCCTACAATGAGCAGTTCTTC. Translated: CASSYRTSGGAYNEQFF.

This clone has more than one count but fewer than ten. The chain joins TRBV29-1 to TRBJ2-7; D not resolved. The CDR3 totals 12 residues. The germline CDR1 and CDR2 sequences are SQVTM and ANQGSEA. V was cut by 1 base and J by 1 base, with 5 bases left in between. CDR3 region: CSVEVRSYEQYF. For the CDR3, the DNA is TGCAGCGTTGAAGTTAGGTCCTACGAGCAGTACTTC.

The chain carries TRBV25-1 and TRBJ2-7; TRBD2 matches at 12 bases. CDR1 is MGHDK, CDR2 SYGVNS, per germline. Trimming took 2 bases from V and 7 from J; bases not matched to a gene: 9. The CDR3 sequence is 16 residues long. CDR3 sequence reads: CASSEPSSGGAKEQYF. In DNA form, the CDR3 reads TGTGCCAGCAGTGAACCCTCTAGCGGGGGGGCAAAGGAGCAGTACTTC.

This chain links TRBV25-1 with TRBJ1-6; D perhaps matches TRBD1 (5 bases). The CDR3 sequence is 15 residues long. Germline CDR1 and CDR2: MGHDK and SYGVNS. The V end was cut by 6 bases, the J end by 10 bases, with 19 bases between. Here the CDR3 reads CASRQTGTFSSPLHF. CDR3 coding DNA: TGTGCCAGCAGACAGACCGGGACTTTTAGCTCACCCCTCCACTTT.

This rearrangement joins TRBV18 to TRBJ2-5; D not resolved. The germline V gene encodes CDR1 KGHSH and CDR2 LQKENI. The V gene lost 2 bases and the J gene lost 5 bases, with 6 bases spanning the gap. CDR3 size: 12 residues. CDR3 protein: CASSPGDETQYF. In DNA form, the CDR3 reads TGTGCCAGCTCACCAGGGGATGAGACCCAGTACTTC. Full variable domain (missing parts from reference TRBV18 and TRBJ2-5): NAGVMQNPRHLVRRRGQEARLRCSPMKGHSHVYWYRQLPEEGLKFMVYLQKENIIDESGMPKERFSAEFPKEGPSILRIQQVVRGDSAAYFCASSPGDETQYFGPGTRLLVL.

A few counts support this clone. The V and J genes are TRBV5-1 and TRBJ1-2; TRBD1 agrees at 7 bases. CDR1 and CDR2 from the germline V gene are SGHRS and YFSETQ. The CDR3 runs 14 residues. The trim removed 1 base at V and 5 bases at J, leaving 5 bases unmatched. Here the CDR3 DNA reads TGCGCCAGCAGCTTGCAAACAGGGGAGTATGGCTACACCTTC. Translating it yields CASSLQTGEYGYTF.

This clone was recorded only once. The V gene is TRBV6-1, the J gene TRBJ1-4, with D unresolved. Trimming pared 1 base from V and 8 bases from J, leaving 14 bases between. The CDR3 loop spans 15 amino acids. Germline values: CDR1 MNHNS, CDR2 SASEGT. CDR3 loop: CASSEVVGGTEKLFF. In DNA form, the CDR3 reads TGTGCCAGCAGTGAAGTGGTAGGCGGAACCGAAAAACTGTTTTTT.

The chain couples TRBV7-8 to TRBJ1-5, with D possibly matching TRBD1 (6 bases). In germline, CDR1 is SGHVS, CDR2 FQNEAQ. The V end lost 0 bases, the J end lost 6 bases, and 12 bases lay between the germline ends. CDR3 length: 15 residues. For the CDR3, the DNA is TGTGCCAGCAGCTTAGCGCCTCAGGGGAGTCAGCCCCAGCATTTT. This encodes CASSLAPQGSQPQHF. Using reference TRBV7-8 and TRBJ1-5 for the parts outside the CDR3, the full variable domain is GAGVSQSPRYKVAKRGQDVALRCDPISGHVSLFWYQQALGQGPEFLTYFQNEAQLDKSGLPSDRFFAERPEGSVSTLKIQRTQQEDSAVYLCASSLAPQGSQPQHFGDGTRLSIL.

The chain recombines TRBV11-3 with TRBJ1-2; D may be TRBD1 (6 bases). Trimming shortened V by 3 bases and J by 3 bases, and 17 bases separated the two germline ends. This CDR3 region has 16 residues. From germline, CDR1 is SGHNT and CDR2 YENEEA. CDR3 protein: CASSLEGRGADYGYTF. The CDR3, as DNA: TGTGCCAGCAGCTTGGAGGGCAGGGGAGCAGACTATGGCTACACCTTC.

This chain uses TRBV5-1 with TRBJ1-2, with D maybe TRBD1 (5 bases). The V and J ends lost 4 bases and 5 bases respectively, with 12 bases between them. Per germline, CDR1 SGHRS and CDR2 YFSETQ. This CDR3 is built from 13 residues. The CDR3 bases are TGCGCCAGCAGCGCAGACAGTGCTTATGGCTACACCTTC. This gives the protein CASSADSAYGYTF. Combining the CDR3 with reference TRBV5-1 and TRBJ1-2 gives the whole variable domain KAGVTQTPRYLIKTRGQQVTLSCSPISGHRSVSWYQQTPGQGLQFLFEYFSETQRNKGNFPGRFSGRQFSNSRSEMNVSTLELGDSALYLCASSADSAYGYTFGSGTRLTVV.

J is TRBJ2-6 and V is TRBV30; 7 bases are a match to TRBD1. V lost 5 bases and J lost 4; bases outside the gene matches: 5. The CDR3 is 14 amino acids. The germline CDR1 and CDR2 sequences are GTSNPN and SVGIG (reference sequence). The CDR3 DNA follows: TGTGCCTGGGACAGGGCAGCAGGGGCCAACGTCCTGACTTTC. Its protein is CAWDRAAGANVLTF.

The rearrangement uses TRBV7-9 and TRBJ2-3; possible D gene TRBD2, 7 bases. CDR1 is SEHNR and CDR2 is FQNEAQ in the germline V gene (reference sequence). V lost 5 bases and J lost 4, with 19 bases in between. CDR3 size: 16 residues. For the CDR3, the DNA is TGTGCCAGCAGCCCGAGGGCAGGGGAGGGGGCAGATACGCAGTATTTT. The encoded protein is CASSPRAGEGADTQYF.

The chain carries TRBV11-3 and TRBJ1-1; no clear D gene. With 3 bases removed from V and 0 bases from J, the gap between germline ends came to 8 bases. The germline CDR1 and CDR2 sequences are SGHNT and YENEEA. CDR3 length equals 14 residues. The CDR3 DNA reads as TGTGCCAGCAGCTTTGTTCGAATGAACACTGAAGCTTTCTTT. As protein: CASSFVRMNTEAFF.